The 28 T cell receptor beta chains below come from one sample, sequenced in a study of blood T cell repertoires in COVID-19 (dated by TCRdb to 2020 to 2022). Libraries were prepared through the immunoSEQ multiplex PCR assay. TCRdb limited this immuneACCESS table to in-frame rearrangements with V and J called. A share of clones is missing; checked studies link under half to unresolved V genes, and the rest is unexplained. For this sample there are 200,000 to 250,000 clones; roughly 85% appear just once. About a tenth of the sample belongs to the ten largest clones. The sequenced material came from PBMCs or T cells enriched from blood (not recorded which). Receptors originate from a man aged 25 to 45 who had recovered from COVID-19.

The chain uses TRBV19 and TRBJ2-7; the match to TRBD1 covers 7 bases. The J segment lost 0 bases and the V segment lost 3 bases, leaving 2 bases of the junction unmatched. Germline V gene sequence: CDR1 LNHDA, CDR2 SQIVND (reference sequence). This CDR3 contains 14 residues. CDR3 DNA sequence: TGTGCCAGTAGTATTGGGACAGACTCCTACGAGCAGTACTTC. Amino acid sequence: CASSIGTDSYEQYF.

The J gene is TRBJ1-4, the V gene TRBV5-1; no reliable D call. CDR1 is SGHRS and CDR2 is YFSETQ in the germline V gene. CDR3 length: 13 residues. V was trimmed by 4 bases and J by 7 bases, leaving 11 bases between them. CDR3 amino acids: CASSDGRGEKLFF. As DNA, the CDR3 is TGCGCCAGCAGCGATGGACGGGGTGAAAAACTGTTTTTT.

This sequence joins TRBV25-1 and TRBJ1-4; 7 positions agree with TRBD1. The germline CDR1 and CDR2 sequences are MGHDK and SYGVNS. The junction had 9 bases not matched to a gene; V was cut back by 8 bases and J by 6 bases. This CDR3 is 14 amino acids long. The CDR3 loop is CASYLKGAHEKLFF. The DNA of the CDR3 is TGTGCCAGCTATTTAAAGGGGGCTCATGAAAAACTGTTTTTT.

V usage is TRBV28 and J usage is TRBJ1-2, with a weak D call TRBD1 (5 bases). The germline V gene has CDR1 MDHEN and CDR2 SYDVKM. V was shortened by 6 bases and J by 4 bases, with 12 bases between the two germline ends. The CDR3 sequence is 13 residues long. CDR3 protein: CASRLDSSYGYTF. The CDR3 DNA reads as TGTGCCAGCAGACTCGACAGCTCCTATGGCTACACCTTC.

J is TRBJ1-2 and V is TRBV9; TRBD1 is a possible D gene (6 bases). V shed 4 bases and J shed 6 bases, with 10 bases lying between them. CDR3 size: 12 residues. Per germline, CDR1 SGDLS and CDR2 YYNGEE. The CDR3 region has the DNA TGTGCCAGCAGCTTAAACAGGGATGGCTACACCTTC. This encodes CASSLNRDGYTF.

The chain employs TRBV12-5 and TRBJ1-2; 9 bases are shared with TRBD1. This CDR3 region has 13 residues. V dropped 6 bases and J dropped 8; count of bases not matched to a gene: 7. Looked up from germline, CDR1 is LGHNT and CDR2 is FRNRAP. The CDR3 nucleotides are TGTGCTAGTGGACTGGGACAGGGAATGGGCTACACCTTC. Its translation is CASGLGQGMGYTF.

The rearrangement joins TRBV5-1 to TRBJ2-7; 10 bases map to TRBD2. The CDR3 covers 15 residues. Trimming at V came to 4 bases and at J to 0 bases, leaving 4 bases not matched to a gene. CDR1 and CDR2 from the germline V gene are SGHRS and YFSETQ. The CDR3 protein is CASSPGLAVSYEQYF. In nucleotides, the CDR3 is TGCGCCAGCAGCCCAGGACTAGCGGTCTCCTACGAGCAGTACTTC.

V usage is TRBV2 and J usage is TRBJ2-3; 7 positions agree with TRBD2. This CDR3 contains 14 residues. From germline, CDR1 is SNHLY and CDR2 FYNNEI. The trim removed 8 bases at V and 6 bases at J, leaving 11 bases unmatched. The DNA of the CDR3 is TGTGCCAGCCAGCGGGGAGACCGGACGGATACGCAGTATTTT. It translates to CASQRGDRTDTQYF.

The chain has TRBV6-4 and TRBJ2-2; perhaps TRBD1 as D (6 bases). Germline V gene data show CDR1 as MRHNA and CDR2 as SNTAGT. With 8 bases removed from V and 7 bases from J, the gap between germline ends came to 14 bases. This CDR3 has 13 residues. CDR3 coding DNA: TGTGCCAGCCGCCAGGGGATGAACGGGGAGCTGTTTTTT. Its protein is CASRQGMNGELFF.

CDR3: CASSLAPTGPNYGYTF. CDR3 in DNA: TGTGCCAGCAGCTTAGCACCGACAGGCCCTAACTATGGCTACACCTTC. The V and J genes are TRBV7-6 and TRBJ1-2; tentative D call: TRBD1 (6 bases). The V gene's germline CDR1 is SGHVS and CDR2 FNYEAQ. The CDR3 sequence is 16 residues long. Trimming removed 0 bases at V and 0 bases at J, with 11 bases between.

In DNA, the CDR3 is TGTGCCTGGAGTGTTGGGGGGTTTTCACCCCTCCACTTT. Amino acid sequence: CAWSVGGFSPLHF. The chain uses TRBV30 and TRBJ1-6; tentatively, D is TRBD1 (5 bases). The germline CDR1 and CDR2 sequences are GTSNPN and SVGIG (reference sequence). The V gene lost 0 bases and the J gene lost 9 bases, with 9 bases spanning the gap. There are 13 residues in the CDR3.

This clone was picked up a small number of times. The chain recombines TRBV6-1 with TRBJ2-1, with 13 bases fitting TRBD2. Unmatched junction bases numbered 4, after V lost 3 bases and J lost 8 bases. CDR3 size: 15 residues. Germline assignment: CDR1 MNHNS and CDR2 SASEGT. The DNA for the CDR3 is TGTGCCAGCAGTGACACCGGGACTAGCGGGGATGAGCAGTTCTTC. Translation: CASSDTGTSGDEQFF.

This chain connects TRBV30 to TRBJ2-3; 7 bases fit TRBD1. The germline CDR1 and CDR2 sequences are GTSNPN and SVGIG (reference sequence). V lost 0 bases to trimming and J lost 0 bases; unmatched junction nucleotides: 0. This CDR3 has 14 residues. For the CDR3, the DNA is TGTGCCTGGAGTGTACAGGGGAGCACAGATACGCAGTATTTT. The encoded protein is CAWSVQGSTDTQYF.

The chain recombines TRBV18 with TRBJ1-2, with TRBD1 matching 10 bases. The germline V gene has CDR1 KGHSH and CDR2 LQKENI. The CDR3 loop spans 14 amino acids. Germline trimming cut 6 bases from V and 5 bases from J; bases unmatched to any gene: 6. CDR3: CASSGTGARYGYTF. In DNA, the CDR3 is TGTGCCAGCTCCGGGACAGGGGCCCGGTATGGCTACACCTTC.

The DNA for the CDR3 is TGCGCCAGCAACGAGGGGACTAGCGCAGATACGCAGTATTTT. Its translation: CASNEGTSADTQYF. V usage is TRBV5-1 and J usage is TRBJ2-3, with 10 bases lining up with TRBD2. V trimming: 6 bases; J trimming: 4 bases; junction bases outside the gene matches: 5. Per germline, CDR1 SGHRS and CDR2 YFSETQ. CDR3 length: 14 residues.

The chain combines TRBV30 with TRBJ2-1, with TRBD2 as a possible D gene (6 bases). Per the germline V gene, CDR1 is GTSNPN and CDR2 is SVGIG (reference sequence). The CDR3 contains 15 residues. Trimming shortened V by 3 bases and J by 7 bases, and 19 bases separated the two germline ends. Here the CDR3 reads CAWRDGLRRGNEQFF. The CDR3 DNA reads as TGTGCCTGGAGAGACGGGCTCCGCCGGGGGAATGAGCAGTTCTTC.

The chain couples TRBV5-4 to TRBJ2-3, with 10 positions matching TRBD2. Germline loops: CDR1 SGHNT, CDR2 YYREEE (reference sequence). Trimming took 4 bases from V and 4 from J; bases not matched to a gene: 9. The CDR3 spans 16 residues. The CDR3 DNA reads as TGTGCCAGCAGCATAGATGTAGCGGGGGGCGCAGATACGCAGTATTTT. Protein: CASSIDVAGGADTQYF. Full variable domain (outside the CDR3, taken from reference TRBV5-4 and TRBJ2-3): ETGVTQSPTHLIKTRGQQVTLRCSSQSGHNTVSWYQQALGQGPQFIFQYYREEENGRGNFPPRFSGLQFPNYSSELNVNALELDDSALYLCASSIDVAGGADTQYFGPGTRLTVL.

This rearrangement joins TRBV5-1 to TRBJ1-3; 7 bases are shared with TRBD1. V trimming: 5 bases; J trimming: 2 bases; junction bases outside the gene matches: 4. CDR1 and CDR2 (germline): SGHRS, YFSETQ. This CDR3 spans 14 amino acids. CDR3 nucleotides: TGCGCCAGCAGTAGGACAGGACCTGGAAACACCATATATTTT. Amino acid sequence: CASSRTGPGNTIYF.

The J gene is TRBJ2-2, the V gene TRBV6-5, with D perhaps matching TRBD2 (5 bases). Between the trimmed V and J ends, which lost 6 bases and 8 bases, there was a span of 10 bases. The CDR3 totals 12 residues. The germline V gene has CDR1 MNHEY and CDR2 SVGAGI. CDR3 sequence: CASRRELGELFF. In DNA, the CDR3 is TGTGCCAGCAGGAGGGAGCTGGGGGAGCTGTTTTTT.

The V call is TRBV28, the J call TRBJ1-5; 7 bases line up with TRBD1. This CDR3 spans 22 amino acids. The J segment lost 0 bases and the V segment lost 3 bases, leaving 23 bases of the junction unmatched. Germline assignment: CDR1 MDHEN and CDR2 SYDVKM. The CDR3 is CASSFPSPRVGQLLNSNQPQHF. CDR3 nucleotide sequence: TGTGCCAGCAGTTTCCCCTCCCCGAGGGTGGGACAGCTCCTTAATAGCAATCAGCCCCAGCATTTT.

The gene calls are TRBV6-4 and TRBJ2-1; D possibly corresponds to TRBD2 (5 bases). Trimming removed 5 bases from V and 0 bases from J, with 5 bases in between. The CDR3 length is 13 residues. Germline V CDR1 and CDR2: MRHNA, SNTAGT. The CDR3 region has the DNA TGTGCCAGCAGTAGCGGCTCCTACAATGAGCAGTTCTTC. Its translation is CASSSGSYNEQFF.

This chain links TRBV11-2 with TRBJ2-7; D is undetermined. This CDR3 spans 12 amino acids. Germline V gives CDR1 SGHAT, CDR2 FQNNGV. Trimming removed 4 bases from V and 7 bases from J, with 11 bases in between. Written as DNA, the CDR3 is TGTGCCAGCAGCTACTACCCGTGGGAGCAGTACTTC. It codes for CASSYYPWEQYF. The complete variable domain, with remaining parts taken from reference TRBV11-2 and TRBJ2-7, reads EAGVAQSPRYKIIEKRQSVAFWCNPISGHATLYWYQQILGQGPKLLIQFQNNGVVDDSQLPKDRFSAERLKGVDSTLKIQPAKLEDSAVYLCASSYYPWEQYFGPGTRLTVT.

The chain carries TRBV7-9 and TRBJ1-1; maybe TRBD1 (6 bases). This CDR3 has 16 amino acids. V lost 6 bases and J lost 5, with 22 bases in between. CDR1 SEHNR and CDR2 FQNEAQ come from the germline V gene (reference sequence). The CDR3 coding sequence is TGTGCCAGCAGGCCCCACCCCCGGGACCAGGGGACTGAAGCTTTCTTT. Protein: CASRPHPRDQGTEAFF.

The chain is built from TRBV6-1 and TRBJ1-5; a weak D match, TRBD1 (6 bases). This CDR3 has 16 residues. Deletions cut 1 base from V and 5 bases from J, with 15 bases between. Looked up from germline, CDR1 is MNHNS and CDR2 is SASEGT. In DNA, the CDR3 is TGTGCCAGCAGTGAAGAAAGGGACACTATACATCAGCCCCAGCATTTT. Its protein is CASSEERDTIHQPQHF.

The rearrangement uses TRBV4-1 and TRBJ1-1, with D perhaps TRBD1 (6 bases). V was clipped by 4 bases and J by 0 bases, with 6 bases between them. In germline, CDR1 is MGHRA, CDR2 YSYEKL. The CDR3 covers 13 residues. The CDR3 is CASSRTVNTEAFF. The DNA for the CDR3 is TGCGCCAGCAGCCGGACAGTGAACACTGAAGCTTTCTTT.

The chain uses TRBV7-6 and TRBJ1-2, with a weak D call TRBD1 (5 bases). V was pared by 5 bases and J by 0 bases, with 13 bases between. Germline V CDR1 and CDR2: SGHVS, FNYEAQ. This CDR3 comprises 15 residues. DNA of the CDR3: TGTGCCAGCAGCCCTTCGGGGGGGGCTAACTATGGCTACACCTTC. As protein: CASSPSGGANYGYTF.

This chain uses TRBV9 with TRBJ2-3; D gene unclear. Trimming stripped 1 base from V and 2 bases from J, with 11 bases between. Germline-derived CDR1 and CDR2 are SGDLS and YYNGEE. The CDR3 totals 15 residues. The CDR3 loop is CASSVLSETTDTQYF. The CDR3 nucleotides read TGTGCCAGCAGCGTATTAAGCGAAACCACAGATACGCAGTATTTT.

The chain recombines TRBV19 with TRBJ1-3; D gene ambiguous. CDR1 LNHDA and CDR2 SQIVND come from the germline V gene (reference sequence). The CDR3 is made up of 17 amino acids. Trimming pared 6 bases from V and 1 base from J, leaving 19 bases between. CDR3 protein: CASSVESGSNSGNTIYF. CDR3 DNA: TGTGCCAGTAGCGTGGAGTCCGGATCCAATTCTGGAAACACCATATATTTT.